Following are 2 T cell receptor beta chains from one sample sequenced in a study of response to subunit inactivated influenza vaccine. One entry per CDR3 protein, called by TCRdb with MiXCR from the RT-PCR reads. Found here are approximately 490,000 distinct CDR3 sequences, 6.5% to 8% of them singletons; the top ten hold about 12%. The sample in question was PBMCs from blood, obtained roughly 24 months after vaccination. These receptors were taken from a man aged 50-75 years who received an inactivated influenza vaccine.

The CDR3 is CSAPRAQGVHNEQFF. DNA of the CDR3: TGCAGTGCCCCCCGCGCACAGGGAGTACACAATGAGCAGTTCTTC. The chain is built from TRBV20-1 and TRBJ2-1; the D gene is possibly TRBD1 (6 bases). Looked up from germline, CDR1 is DFQATT and CDR2 is SNEGSKA (reference sequence). The CDR3 length is 15 residues. V lost 6 bases and J lost 5, with 20 bases in between.

V gene TRBV6-1 combines with J gene TRBJ2-2, with D maybe TRBD2 (5 bases). Trimming cost V 7 bases and J 0 bases, with 12 bases left between them. The CDR3 consists of 15 residues. Per the germline V gene, CDR1 is MNHNS and CDR2 is SASEGT. The CDR3 DNA is TGTGCCAGCACCTCGGGGTCGTCGAACACCGGGGAGCTGTTTTTT. Translated: CASTSGSSNTGELFF.